The next 5 T cell receptor beta chains were all read from a single sample in a study of blood T cell repertoires in COVID-19. Clones were sequenced by immunoSEQ multiplex PCR, and TCRdb holds only the in-frame ones, with some missing. The table lists tens of thousands of clones, around 90% of them singletons, with about 9.4% in the top ten. Specimen: peripheral blood. These receptors all come from a human donor with acute or convalescent COVID-19. The donor label of this sample is uncertain.

The V and J genes are TRBV27 and TRBJ2-7, with 8 bases that match TRBD1. Germline assignment: CDR1 MNHEY and CDR2 SMNVEV (reference sequence). This CDR3 region has 13 residues. The J segment lost 4 bases and the V segment lost 3 bases, leaving 2 bases of the junction unmatched. The CDR3 bases are TGTGCCAGCAGTTTGCGACAGGGGTACGAGCAGTACTTC. It encodes CASSLRQGYEQYF.

The chain uses TRBV7-9 and TRBJ2-3; no firm D call. The CDR3 spans 12 residues. Germline CDR1 SEHNR, CDR2 FQNEAQ (reference sequence). V gave up 5 bases and J gave up 2 bases, with 5 bases separating them. CDR3: CASSPVTDTQYF. The CDR3 DNA is TGTGCCAGCAGCCCCGTCACAGATACGCAGTATTTT.

This clone was counted only a few times. This sequence joins TRBV10-3 and TRBJ2-7; tentative D call: TRBD2 (8 bases). The V and J ends lost 11 bases and 2 bases respectively, with 19 bases between them. Germline lookup yields CDR1 ENHRY and CDR2 SYGVKD. The CDR3 is 14 residues long. The CDR3 loop reads CAHQGERGPYEQYF. CDR3 bases: TGTGCCCATCAGGGGGAGCGGGGGCCCTACGAGCAGTACTTC.

The V and J genes are TRBV6-6 and TRBJ2-1; 8 bases fit TRBD1. CDR3 length: 16 amino acids. The V gene end was trimmed by 4 bases and the J gene end by 4 bases; junction bases not matched to a gene: 9. Per the germline V gene, CDR1 is MNHNY and CDR2 is SVGAGI (reference sequence). The CDR3 region is CASSSPGGAGYNEQFF. The DNA of the CDR3 is TGTGCCAGCAGTTCTCCAGGGGGCGCAGGGTACAATGAGCAGTTCTTC.

This sequence joins TRBV5-1 and TRBJ1-2, with unresolved D. The CDR3 covers 15 residues. Germline V lookup: CDR1 SGHRS, CDR2 YFSETQ. Trimming shortened V by 0 bases and J by 6 bases, and 15 bases separated the two germline ends. Here the CDR3 reads CASSLGGFMENGYTF. In nucleotides, the CDR3 is TGCGCCAGCAGCTTGGGAGGTTTTATGGAGAATGGCTACACCTTC.